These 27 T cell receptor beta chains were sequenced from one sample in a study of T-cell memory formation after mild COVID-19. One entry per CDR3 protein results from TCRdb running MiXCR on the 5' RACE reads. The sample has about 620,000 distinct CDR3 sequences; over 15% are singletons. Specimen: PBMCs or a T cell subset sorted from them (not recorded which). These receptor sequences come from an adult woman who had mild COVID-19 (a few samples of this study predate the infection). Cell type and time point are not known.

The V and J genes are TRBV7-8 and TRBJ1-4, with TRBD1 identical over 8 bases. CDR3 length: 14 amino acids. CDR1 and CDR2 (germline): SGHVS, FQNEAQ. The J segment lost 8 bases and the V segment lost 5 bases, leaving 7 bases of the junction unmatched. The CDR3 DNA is TGTGCCAGCAGCGATGGACAGGGAGGCGAAAAACTGTTTTTT. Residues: CASSDGQGGEKLFF.

CDR3 bases: TGTGCCAGCAGCCCCCACAGGGGGCAGGGTGAAGAGACCCAGTACTTC. Protein product: CASSPHRGQGEETQYF. V is TRBV7-9 and J is TRBJ2-5; 9 bases line up with TRBD1. The CDR3 is 16 residues long. Germline CDR1 is SEHNR and CDR2 is FQNEAQ (reference sequence). J lost 3 bases, V lost 5 bases, and 10 bases had no gene match.

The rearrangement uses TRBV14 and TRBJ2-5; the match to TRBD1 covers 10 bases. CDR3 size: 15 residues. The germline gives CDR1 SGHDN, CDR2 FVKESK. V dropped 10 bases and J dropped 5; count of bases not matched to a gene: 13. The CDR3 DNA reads TGTGCCAACATGACAGGGGGCGAAAAATCGGAGACCCAGTACTTC. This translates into CANMTGGEKSETQYF.

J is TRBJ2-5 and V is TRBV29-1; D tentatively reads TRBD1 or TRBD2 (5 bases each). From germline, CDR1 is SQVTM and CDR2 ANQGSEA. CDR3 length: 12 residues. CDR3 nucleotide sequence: TGCACTTACACCGGAGAGGGGCGAGTCCAGTACTTC. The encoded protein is CTYTGEGRVQYF. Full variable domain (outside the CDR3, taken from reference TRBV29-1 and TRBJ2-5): SAVISQKPSRDICQRGTSLTIQCQVDSQVTMMFWYRQQPGQSLTLIATANQGSEATYESGFVIDKFPISRPNLTFSTLTVSNMSPEDSSIYLCTYTGEGRVQYFGPGTRLLVL.

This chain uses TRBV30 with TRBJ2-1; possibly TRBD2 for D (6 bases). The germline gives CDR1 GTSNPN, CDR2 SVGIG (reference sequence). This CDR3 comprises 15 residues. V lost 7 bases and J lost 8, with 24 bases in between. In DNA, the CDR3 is TGTGCCTTCGCGGGGACCTGGCAGGGCAGGGATGAGCAGTTCTTC. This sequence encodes CAFAGTWQGRDEQFF. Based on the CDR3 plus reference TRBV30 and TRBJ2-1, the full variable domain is SQTIHQWPATLVQPVGSPLSLECTVEGTSNPNLYWYRQAAGRGLQLLFYSVGIGQISSEVPQNLSASRPQDRQFILSSKKLLLSDSGFYLCAFAGTWQGRDEQFFGPGTRLTVL.

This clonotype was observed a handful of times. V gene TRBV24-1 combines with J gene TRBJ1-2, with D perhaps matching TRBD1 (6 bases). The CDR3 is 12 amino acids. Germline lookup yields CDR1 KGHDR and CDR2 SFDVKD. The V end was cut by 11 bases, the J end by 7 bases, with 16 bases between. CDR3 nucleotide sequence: TGTGCCATCCGCAGGACAGACGGTGGCTACACCTTC. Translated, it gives CAIRRTDGGYTF.

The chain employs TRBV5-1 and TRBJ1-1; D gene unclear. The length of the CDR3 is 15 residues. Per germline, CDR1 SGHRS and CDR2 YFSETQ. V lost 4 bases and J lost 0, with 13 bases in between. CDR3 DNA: TGCGCCAGCAGCGTTACCTTGGGGTTGAACACTGAAGCTTTCTTT. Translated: CASSVTLGLNTEAFF.

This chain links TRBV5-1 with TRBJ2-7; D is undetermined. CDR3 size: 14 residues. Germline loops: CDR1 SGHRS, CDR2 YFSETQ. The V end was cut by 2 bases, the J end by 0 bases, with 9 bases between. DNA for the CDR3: TGCGCCAGCAGCTTTGCCAGGCCCTCCTACGAGCAGTACGTC. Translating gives CASSFARPSYEQYV.

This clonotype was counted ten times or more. CDR3 region: CASSFLGLTGADTQYF. CDR3 nucleotides: TGTGCCAGCAGTTTCCTGGGACTAACGGGGGCAGATACGCAGTATTTT. The rearrangement joins TRBV7-2 to TRBJ2-3, with 7 bases identical to TRBD2. V lost 6 bases, J lost 4 bases, and 13 bases stayed unmatched. CDR3 length equals 16 residues. Germline V gene sequence: CDR1 SGHTA, CDR2 FQGNSA.

Here the CDR3 reads CATSRGTNYGYTF. CDR3 nucleotides: TGTGCCACCAGCAGAGGGACTAACTATGGCTACACCTTC. The gene calls are TRBV15 and TRBJ1-2; D call uncertain. From germline, CDR1 is LNHNV and CDR2 YYDKDF (reference sequence). The CDR3 runs to 13 residues. Between the trimmed V and J ends, which lost 1 base and 0 bases, there was a span of 3 bases. The full variable domain, in which reference TRBV15 and TRBJ1-2 provide the parts outside the CDR3, is DAMVIQNPRYQVTQFGKPVTLSCSQTLNHNVMYWYQQKSSQAPKLLFHYYDKDFNNEADTPDNFQSRRPNTSFCFLDIRSPGLGDTAMYLCATSRGTNYGYTFGSGTRLTVV.

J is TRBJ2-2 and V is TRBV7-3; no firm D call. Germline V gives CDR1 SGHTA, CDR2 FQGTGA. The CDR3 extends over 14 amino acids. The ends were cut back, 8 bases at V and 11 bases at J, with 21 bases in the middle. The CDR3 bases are TGTGCCAGCCTTCCGTGGGAAACCGAGAATGAGCTGTTTTTT. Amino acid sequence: CASLPWETENELFF. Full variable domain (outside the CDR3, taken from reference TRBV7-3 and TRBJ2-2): GAGVSQTPSNKVTEKGKYVELRCDPISGHTALYWYRQSLGQGPEFLIYFQGTGAADDSGLPNDRFFAVRPEGSVSTLKIQRTERGDSAVYLCASLPWETENELFFGEGSRLTVL.

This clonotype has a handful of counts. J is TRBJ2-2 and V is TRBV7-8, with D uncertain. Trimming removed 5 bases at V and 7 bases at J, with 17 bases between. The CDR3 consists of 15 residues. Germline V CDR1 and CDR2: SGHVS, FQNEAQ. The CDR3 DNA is TGTGCCAGCAGCCGCCCCAGGACCCACGGCGGGGAGCTGTTTTTT. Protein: CASSRPRTHGGELFF. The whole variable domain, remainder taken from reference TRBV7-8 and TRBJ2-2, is GAGVSQSPRYKVAKRGQDVALRCDPISGHVSLFWYQQALGQGPEFLTYFQNEAQLDKSGLPSDRFFAERPEGSVSTLKIQRTQQEDSAVYLCASSRPRTHGGELFFGEGSRLTVL.

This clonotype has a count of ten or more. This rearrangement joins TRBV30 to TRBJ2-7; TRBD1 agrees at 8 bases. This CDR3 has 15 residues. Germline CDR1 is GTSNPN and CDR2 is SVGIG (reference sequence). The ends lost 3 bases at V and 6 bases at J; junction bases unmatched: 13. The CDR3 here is CAWSSGGQISGEQYF. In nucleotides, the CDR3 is TGTGCCTGGAGCTCAGGGGGCCAAATATCGGGCGAGCAGTACTTC.

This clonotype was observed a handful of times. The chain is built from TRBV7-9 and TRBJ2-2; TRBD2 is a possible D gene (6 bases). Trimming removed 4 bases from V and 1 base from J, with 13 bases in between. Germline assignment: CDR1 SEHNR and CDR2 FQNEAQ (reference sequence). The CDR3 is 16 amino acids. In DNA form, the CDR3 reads TGTGCCAGCAGCTCCCTGGGGGGAGAGAACACCGGGGAGCTGTTTTTT. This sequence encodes CASSSLGGENTGELFF.

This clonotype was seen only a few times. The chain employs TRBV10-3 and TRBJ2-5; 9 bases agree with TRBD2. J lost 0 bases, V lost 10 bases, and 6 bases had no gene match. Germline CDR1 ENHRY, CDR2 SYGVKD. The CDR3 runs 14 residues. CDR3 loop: CATGTSHDQETQYF. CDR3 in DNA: TGTGCCACCGGGACTAGCCACGACCAAGAGACCCAGTACTTC.

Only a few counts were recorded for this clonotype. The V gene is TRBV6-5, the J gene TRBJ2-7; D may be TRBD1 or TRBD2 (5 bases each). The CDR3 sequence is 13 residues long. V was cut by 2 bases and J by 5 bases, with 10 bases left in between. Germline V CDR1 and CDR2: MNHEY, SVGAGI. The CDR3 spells CASSYVGADEQYF. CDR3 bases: TGTGCCAGCAGTTACGTCGGGGCGGACGAGCAGTACTTC.

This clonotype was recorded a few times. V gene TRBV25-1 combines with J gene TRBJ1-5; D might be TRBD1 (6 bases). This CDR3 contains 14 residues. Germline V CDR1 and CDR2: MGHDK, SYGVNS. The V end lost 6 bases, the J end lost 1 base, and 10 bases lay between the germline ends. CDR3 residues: CASREGGSNQPQHF. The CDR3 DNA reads TGTGCCAGCAGGGAGGGGGGCAGCAATCAGCCCCAGCATTTT.

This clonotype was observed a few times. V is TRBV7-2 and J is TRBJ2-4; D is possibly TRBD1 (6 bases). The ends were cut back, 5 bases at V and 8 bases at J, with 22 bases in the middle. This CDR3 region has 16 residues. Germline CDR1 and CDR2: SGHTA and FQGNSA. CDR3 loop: CASSPSGTRIRDIQYF. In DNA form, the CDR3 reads TGTGCCAGCAGCCCGTCCGGGACACGGATTCGGGACATTCAGTACTTC.

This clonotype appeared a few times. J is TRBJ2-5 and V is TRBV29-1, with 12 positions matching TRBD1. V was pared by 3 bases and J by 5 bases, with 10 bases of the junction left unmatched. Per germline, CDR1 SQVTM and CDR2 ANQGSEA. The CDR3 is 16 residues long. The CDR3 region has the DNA TGCAGCGTTGAGGGCCACAGGGACAGGGGGCTGGAGACCCAGTACTTC. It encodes CSVEGHRDRGLETQYF.

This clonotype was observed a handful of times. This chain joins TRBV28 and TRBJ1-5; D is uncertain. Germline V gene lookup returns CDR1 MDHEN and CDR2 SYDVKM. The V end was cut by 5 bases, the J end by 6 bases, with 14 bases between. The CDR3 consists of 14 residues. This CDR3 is CASSLPPGSQPQHF. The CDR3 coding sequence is TGTGCCAGCAGTCTCCCCCCGGGATCTCAGCCCCAGCATTTT.

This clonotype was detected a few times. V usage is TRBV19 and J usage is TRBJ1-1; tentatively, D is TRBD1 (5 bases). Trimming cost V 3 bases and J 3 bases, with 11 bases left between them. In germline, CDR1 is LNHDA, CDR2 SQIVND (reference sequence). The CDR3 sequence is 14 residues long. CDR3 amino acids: CASSIGRGDTEAFF. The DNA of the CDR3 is TGTGCCAGTAGTATTGGGCGAGGGGACACTGAAGCTTTCTTT.

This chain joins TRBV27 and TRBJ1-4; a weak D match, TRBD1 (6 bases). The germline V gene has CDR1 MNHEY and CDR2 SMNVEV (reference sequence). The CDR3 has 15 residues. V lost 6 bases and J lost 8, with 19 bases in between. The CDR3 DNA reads TGTGCCAGCAGGCCCCGGGGGCTTGGGGGAGAAAAACTGTTTTTT. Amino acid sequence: CASRPRGLGGEKLFF.

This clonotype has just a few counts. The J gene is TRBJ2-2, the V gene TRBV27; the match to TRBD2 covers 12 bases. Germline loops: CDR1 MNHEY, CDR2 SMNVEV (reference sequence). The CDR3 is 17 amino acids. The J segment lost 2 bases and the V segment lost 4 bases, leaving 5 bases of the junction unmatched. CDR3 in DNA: TGTGCCAGCAGTTCGACTAGCGGGAGACCAAACACCGGGGAGCTGTTTTTT. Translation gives CASSSTSGRPNTGELFF.

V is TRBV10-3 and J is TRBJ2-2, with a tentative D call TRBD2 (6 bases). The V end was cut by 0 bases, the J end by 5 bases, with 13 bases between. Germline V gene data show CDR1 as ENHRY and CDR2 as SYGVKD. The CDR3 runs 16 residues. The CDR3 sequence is CAISESKLAVTGELFF. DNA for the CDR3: TGTGCCATCAGTGAGTCGAAACTAGCTGTGACCGGGGAGCTGTTTTTT.

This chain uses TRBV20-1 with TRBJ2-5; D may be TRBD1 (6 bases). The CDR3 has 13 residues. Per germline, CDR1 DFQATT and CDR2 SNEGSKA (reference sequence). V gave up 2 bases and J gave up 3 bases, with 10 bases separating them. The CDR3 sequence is CSARHAGEETQYF. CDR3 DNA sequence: TGCAGTGCTAGACACGCAGGGGAAGAGACCCAGTACTTC.

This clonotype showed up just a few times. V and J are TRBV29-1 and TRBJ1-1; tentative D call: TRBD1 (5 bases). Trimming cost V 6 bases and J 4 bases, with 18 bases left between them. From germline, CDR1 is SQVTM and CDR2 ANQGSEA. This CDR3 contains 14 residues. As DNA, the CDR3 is TGCAGCGTGGGGGGGACCGCCCTGAGCACTGAAGCTTTCTTT. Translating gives CSVGGTALSTEAFF.

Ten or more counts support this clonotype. Written as DNA, the CDR3 is TGTGCCAGCAGCTCGAGTCCGACTAGCGCAAGGGAGACCCAGTACTTC. Protein product: CASSSSPTSARETQYF. The rearrangement links TRBV5-5 to TRBJ2-5; 8 nucleotides align to TRBD2. From germline, CDR1 is SGHKS and CDR2 YYEKEE (reference sequence). The CDR3 runs 16 residues. Germline trimming cut 3 bases from V and 5 bases from J; bases unmatched to any gene: 12.